The 2 T cell receptor beta chains below all came from one sample that was sequenced in a study of blood T cells in healthy people across ages. The use of a sample-barcoded 5' primer and a J-beta primer mix characterized a second PCR of roughly 6 to 11 cycles. Using its own MiXCR run on the 5' RACE reads, TCRdb lists one record per CDR3 protein. The sample contains 1,100,000 or so distinct CDR3 sequences, 45% of which appear only once. The source material was blood. The receptors were gathered from a woman in her fifties or sixties in good health.

This rearrangement joins TRBV20-1 to TRBJ2-4; D remains unclear. With the DNA end fitting TRBJ2-7 better, the J assignment may be wrong. There are 12 residues in the CDR3. Germline CDR1 and CDR2: DFQATT and SNEGSKA (reference sequence). The DNA of the CDR3 is TGCAGTGCTAGAGCAATCTCGAGCGAGCAGTACTTC. This codes for CSARAISSEQYF.

This clonotype was recorded only once. The chain recombines TRBV21-1 with TRBJ1-6; TRBD1 reflects the table's D call only, with no check against the DNA. TRBV21-1 is recorded as a pseudogene. This CDR3 has 13 amino acids. CDR3 sequence reads: CASSKSRGSPLHF. The CDR3 DNA follows: TGTGCCAGCAGCAAAAGCAGGGGTTCACCCCTCCACTTT.